What follows are 10 T cell receptor beta chains derived from one specimen sequenced in a study of OX40 agonist ivuxolimab in advanced cancers. Profiled with immunoSEQ multiplex PCR; TCRdb holds only in-frame clones, not every one. The sample consists of fewer than 85,000 clones, around four fifths of them appearing once. Material: CD4+ or CD8+ T cells sorted from blood, obtained in a trial of the OX40 agonist ivuxolimab. The receptors come from an adult with an advanced solid tumor such as melanoma, head and neck, liver or kidney cancer.

A remark on this clone: Other DNA sequences in the sample encode the same CDR3. V and J are TRBV6-5 and TRBJ1-6; 7 nucleotides line up with TRBD1. CDR1 is MNHEY and CDR2 is SVGAGI in the germline V gene. The CDR3 consists of 15 residues. V shed 0 bases and J 8 bases; nucleotides not matched to a gene: 4. The CDR3 DNA follows: TGTGCCAGCAGTTACTCTCGACAGGGAGATTCACCCCTCCACTTT. Protein sequence: CASSYSRQGDSPLHF.

The chain couples TRBV7-6 to TRBJ1-3; tentative D call: TRBD1 (5 bases). CDR1 and CDR2 (germline): SGHVS, FNYEAQ. Trimming left V 2 bases short and J 4 bases short, with 18 bases between. The CDR3 length is 17 residues. For the CDR3, the DNA is TGTGCCAGCAGCTTATTAAGCTCGGGAGGACACGGAAACACCATATATTTT. Its translation is CASSLLSSGGHGNTIYF.

The V call is TRBV14, the J call TRBJ2-3; 7 bases agree with TRBD1. CDR1 is SGHDN, CDR2 FVKESK, per germline. The CDR3 loop spans 17 amino acids. V trimming: 2 bases; J trimming: 2 bases; junction bases outside the gene matches: 10. CDR3 sequence: CASSQLRLGQVTDTQYF. In DNA form, the CDR3 reads TGTGCCAGCAGCCAACTTCGGTTAGGACAGGTCACAGATACGCAGTATTTT.

V is TRBV5-1 and J is TRBJ1-2, with TRBD1 matching 7 bases. CDR1 is SGHRS and CDR2 is YFSETQ in the germline V gene. Trimming cost V 4 bases and J 4 bases; bases outside gene matches: 7. CDR3 length: 14 residues. As DNA, the CDR3 is TGCGCCAGCAGCGTCGGACAGGAGATCTATGGCTACACCTTC. Protein: CASSVGQEIYGYTF.

This clone occurred once. The chain joins TRBV5-1 to TRBJ1-2; D unclear. CDR3 length: 14 amino acids. Between the trimmed V and J ends, which lost 0 bases and 4 bases, there was a span of 10 bases. From germline, CDR1 is SGHRS and CDR2 YFSETQ. The CDR3 DNA reads TGCGCCAGCAGCTTGGAAACACCGCCCTATGGCTACACCTTC. Translating it yields CASSLETPPYGYTF.

The rearrangement uses TRBV7-2 and TRBJ1-1, with a tentative D call TRBD1 (5 bases). Germline CDR1 reads SGHTA; CDR2 reads FQGNSA. The CDR3 contains 14 residues. Trimming removed 3 bases at V and 3 bases at J, with 11 bases between. The CDR3 DNA reads as TGTGCCAGCAGCTTCCTCCCGGGGGACACTGAAGCTTTCTTT. It specifies CASSFLPGDTEAFF.

V gene TRBV28 combines with J gene TRBJ2-1; D uncertain. The germline V and J ends were trimmed by 2 bases and 6 bases, with 11 bases remaining between them. The CDR3 has 14 residues. Germline V gene lookup returns CDR1 MDHEN and CDR2 SYDVKM. CDR3 in DNA: TGTGCCAGCAGTTTAGCCAGGTTGAGCAATGAGCAGTTCTTC. Translation gives CASSLARLSNEQFF.

V usage is TRBV7-2 and J usage is TRBJ2-2; D gene unclear. The CDR3 is made up of 15 amino acids. The V gene's germline CDR1 is SGHTA and CDR2 FQGNSA. V was clipped by 3 bases and J by 0 bases, with 8 bases between them. CDR3 protein: CASSFDIANTGELFF. The CDR3 DNA reads TGTGCCAGCAGCTTCGATATCGCGAACACCGGGGAGCTGTTTTTT.

This chain uses TRBV6-6 with TRBJ2-1; 9 bases line up with TRBD1. The CDR3 is 14 amino acids. Trimming cost V 7 bases and J 2 bases; bases outside gene matches: 3. The germline gives CDR1 MNHNY, CDR2 SVGAGI (reference sequence). CDR3 DNA: TGTGCCAGCAATACAGGGGGCCCCTACAATGAGCAGTTCTTC. Translated, it gives CASNTGGPYNEQFF.

The chain carries TRBV27 and TRBJ1-5, with D maybe TRBD1 (6 bases). Looked up from germline, CDR1 is MNHEY and CDR2 is SMNVEV (reference sequence). The CDR3 length is 14 residues. Deletions cut 6 bases from V and 2 bases from J, with 11 bases between. The CDR3 DNA sequence: TGTGCCAGCAGCCACGGGGGCGGCAATCAGCCCCAGCATTTT. It codes for CASSHGGGNQPQHF.